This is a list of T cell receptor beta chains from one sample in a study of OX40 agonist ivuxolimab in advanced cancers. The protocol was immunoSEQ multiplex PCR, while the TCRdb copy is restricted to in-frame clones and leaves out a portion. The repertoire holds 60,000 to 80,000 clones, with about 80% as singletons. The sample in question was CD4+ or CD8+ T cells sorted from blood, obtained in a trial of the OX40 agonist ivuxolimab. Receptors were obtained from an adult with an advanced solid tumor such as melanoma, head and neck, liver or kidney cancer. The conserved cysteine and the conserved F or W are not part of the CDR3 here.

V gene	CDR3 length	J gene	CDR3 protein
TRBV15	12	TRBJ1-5	ATSRSTRDQPQH
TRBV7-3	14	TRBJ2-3	ASSLRSGGFTDTQY
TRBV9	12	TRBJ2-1	ASSVTGYDNEQF
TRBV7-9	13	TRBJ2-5	ASSLGARGSETQY
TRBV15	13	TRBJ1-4	ATSRESGQGQKLF
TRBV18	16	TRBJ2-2	ASSPRTSGGANTGELF
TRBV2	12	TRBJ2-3	ANLRDRTTDTQY
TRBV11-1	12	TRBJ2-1	ASSIIGGGREQF
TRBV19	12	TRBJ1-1	ASTRREADTEAF
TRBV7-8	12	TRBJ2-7	ASSRTGGAYEQY
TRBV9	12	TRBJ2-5	ASSVPGGEETQY
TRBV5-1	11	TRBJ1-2	ASSSGQVYGYT
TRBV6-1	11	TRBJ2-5	ASSALGRETQY
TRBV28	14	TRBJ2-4	ASRKQGTVAKNIQY
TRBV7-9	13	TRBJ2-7	ASSSGTGGMGEQY
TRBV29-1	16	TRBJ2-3	SVELLAGATGGTDTQY
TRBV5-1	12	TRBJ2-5	ASSLAWTGETQY
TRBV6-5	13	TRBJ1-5	ASRLRQGRNQPQH
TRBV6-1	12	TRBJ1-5	ASSDRGSNQPQH
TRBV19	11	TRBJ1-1	ASSIPGTAEAF
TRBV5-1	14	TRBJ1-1	ASCRGGPGMNTEAF
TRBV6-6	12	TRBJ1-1	ASSYGGMNTEAF
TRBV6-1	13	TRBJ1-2	ASSEGGQGIGGYT
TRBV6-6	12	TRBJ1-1	ASSYSTVNTEAF
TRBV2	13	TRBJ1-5	ASSERTSQSKPQH
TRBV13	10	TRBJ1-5	ASSSWGQPQH
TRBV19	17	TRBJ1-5	ASSITAGKWFGRFQPQH
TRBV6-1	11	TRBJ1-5	ASTPTIIGPQH
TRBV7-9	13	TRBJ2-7	ASNHGDRGSYEQY
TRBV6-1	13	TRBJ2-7	ASRPTLGGLYEQY
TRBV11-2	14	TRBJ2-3	ASSPNVAASTDTQY
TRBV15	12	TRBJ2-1	ATSRDGGNNEQF
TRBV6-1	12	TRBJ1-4	ASSGSVPNEKLF
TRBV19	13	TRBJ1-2	ASSMRSGASYGYT
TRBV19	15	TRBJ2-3	ASSIELAGTRTDTQY
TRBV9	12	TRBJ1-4	ASSKRGRGEKLF
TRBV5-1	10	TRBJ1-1	ASGLLESEAF
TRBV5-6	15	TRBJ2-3	ASSSQYRGSAPDTQY
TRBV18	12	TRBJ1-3	ASSRDRDTNTIY
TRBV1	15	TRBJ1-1	TSSQDRDRGPNTEAF
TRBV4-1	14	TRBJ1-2	ASSQTLGQGEYGYT
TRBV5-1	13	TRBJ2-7	ASSLIPGLSYEQY
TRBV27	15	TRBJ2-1	ASTKLTSGGNYNEQF
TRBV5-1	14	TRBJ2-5	ASSPITGGVGETQY
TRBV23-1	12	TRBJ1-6	ASSRHRGNSPLH
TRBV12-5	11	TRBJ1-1	ASGLGSYTEAF
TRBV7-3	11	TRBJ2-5	ASSPQGRETQY
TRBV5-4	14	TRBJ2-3	ASSLAARGAPDTQY
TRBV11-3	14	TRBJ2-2	ASSLGQGLSTGELF
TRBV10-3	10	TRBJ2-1	AISSQGNEQF
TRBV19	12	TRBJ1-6	ASSMGFYNSPLH
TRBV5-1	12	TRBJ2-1	ASSLESGGREQF
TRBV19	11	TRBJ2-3	ASSIGATDTQY
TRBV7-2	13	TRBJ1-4	ASSPRRATNEKLF
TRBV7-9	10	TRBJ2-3	ASSLRTDTQY